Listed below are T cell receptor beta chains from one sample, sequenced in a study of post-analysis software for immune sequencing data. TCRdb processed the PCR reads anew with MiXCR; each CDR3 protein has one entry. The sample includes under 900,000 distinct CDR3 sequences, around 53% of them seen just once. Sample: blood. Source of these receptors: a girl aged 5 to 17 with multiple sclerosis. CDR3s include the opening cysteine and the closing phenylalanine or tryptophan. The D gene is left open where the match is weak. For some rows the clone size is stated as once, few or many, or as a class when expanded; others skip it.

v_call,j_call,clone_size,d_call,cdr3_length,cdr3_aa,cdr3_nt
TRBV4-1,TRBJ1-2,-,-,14,CASSRETGTYGYTF,TGCGCCAGCAGCCGGGAGACAGGAACCTATGGCTACACCTTC
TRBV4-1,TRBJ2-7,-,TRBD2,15,CASSQTGLANDEQYF,TGCGCCAGCAGCCAAACGGGACTAGCGAACGACGAGCAGTACTTC
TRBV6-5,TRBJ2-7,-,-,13,CASRSTGVYEQYF,TGTGCCAGCAGGAGTACAGGAGTCTACGAGCAGTACTTC
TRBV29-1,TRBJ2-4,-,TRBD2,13,CSAAGGRGNIQYF,TGCAGCGCCGCGGGGGGGCGCGGAAACATTCAGTACTTC
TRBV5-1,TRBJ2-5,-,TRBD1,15,CASSSPRTGKETQYF,TGCGCCAGCAGCTCGCCCCGGACAGGAAAAGAGACCCAGTACTTC
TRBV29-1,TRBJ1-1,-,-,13,CSVGWTANTEAFF,TGCAGCGTTGGCTGGACAGCCAACACTGAAGCTTTCTTT
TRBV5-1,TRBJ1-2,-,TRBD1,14,CASSLVQGAHGYTF,TGCGCCAGCAGCTTGGTCCAGGGGGCGCATGGCTACACCTTC
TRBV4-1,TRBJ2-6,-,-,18,CASSQDEGGGSGANVLTF,TGCGCCAGCAGCCAAGATGAAGGAGGCGGCTCTGGGGCCAACGTCCTGACTTTC
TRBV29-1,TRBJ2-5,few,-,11,CSSFRGETQYF,TGCTCGTCATTCCGCGGGGAGACCCAGTACTTC
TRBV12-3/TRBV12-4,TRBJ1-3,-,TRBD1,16,CASSPRDSYSGNTIYF,TGTGCCAGCAGCCCTAGGGACAGCTACTCTGGAAACACCATATATTTT